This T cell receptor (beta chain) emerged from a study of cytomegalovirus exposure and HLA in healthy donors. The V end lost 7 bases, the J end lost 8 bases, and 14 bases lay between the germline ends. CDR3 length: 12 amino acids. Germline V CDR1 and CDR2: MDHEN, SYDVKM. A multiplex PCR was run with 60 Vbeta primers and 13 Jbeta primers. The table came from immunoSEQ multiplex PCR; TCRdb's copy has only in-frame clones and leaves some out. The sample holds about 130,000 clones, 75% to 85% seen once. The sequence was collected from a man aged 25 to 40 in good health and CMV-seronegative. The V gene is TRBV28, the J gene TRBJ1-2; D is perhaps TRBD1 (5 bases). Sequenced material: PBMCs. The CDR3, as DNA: TGTGCCAGCACTACTGGGACTCGCGGCTACACCTTC. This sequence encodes CASTTGTRGYTF.